These 17 T cell receptor beta chains were sequenced from one sample in a study of T-cell memory formation after mild COVID-19. TCRdb re-analysed the 5' RACE reads in MiXCR, keeping a single row per CDR3 protein. This table holds roughly 130,000 distinct CDR3 sequences, about 15% found once. Sequences were obtained from PBMCs or a T cell subset sorted from them (not recorded which). These receptors all come from an adult woman who had mild COVID-19 (a few samples of this study predate the infection). Cell type and time point are not known.

This chain joins TRBV5-8 and TRBJ2-3, with D maybe TRBD1 (6 bases). The CDR3 contains 14 residues. V dropped 4 bases and J dropped 1 base, with 10 bases sitting between them. The V gene's germline CDR1 is SGHTS and CDR2 YDEGEE. As DNA, the CDR3 is TGTGCCAGCAGCCTTAGGACAGGCACAGATACGCAGTATTTT. As protein: CASSLRTGTDTQYF.

The chain is built from TRBV3-1 and TRBJ2-1; 7 bases match TRBD2. Germline V CDR1 and CDR2: LGHDT, YNNKEL (reference sequence). CDR3 length: 15 residues. Trimming took 3 bases from V and 3 from J; bases not matched to a gene: 5. CDR3 amino acids: CASSQGGGLYNEQFF. CDR3 DNA sequence: TGTGCCAGCAGCCAGGGCGGGGGACTCTACAATGAGCAGTTCTTC.

This clonotype was observed a few times. This rearrangement joins TRBV5-1 to TRBJ2-1, with D possibly matching TRBD1 (6 bases). This CDR3 has 16 residues. From germline, CDR1 is SGHRS and CDR2 YFSETQ. The V end lost 3 bases, the J end lost 3 bases, and 16 bases lay between the germline ends. The CDR3 DNA reads TGCGCCAGCAGCTCTCAAGACAGGCCGTACTACAATGAGCAGTTCTTC. This sequence encodes CASSSQDRPYYNEQFF.

The genes are TRBV24-1 and TRBJ2-1; perhaps TRBD2 as D (5 bases). Trimming pared 7 bases from V and 1 base from J, leaving 13 bases between. CDR1 and CDR2 from the germline V gene are KGHDR and SFDVKD. This CDR3 spans 15 amino acids. Here the CDR3 reads CATSISRASYNEQFF. The CDR3, as DNA: TGTGCCACCAGCATCTCGAGGGCATCCTACAATGAGCAGTTCTTC.

This sequence joins TRBV3-1 and TRBJ1-3, with D unclear. CDR1 LGHDT and CDR2 YNNKEL come from the germline V gene (reference sequence). V lost 1 base and J lost 3, with 4 bases in between. The CDR3 extends over 13 amino acids. The CDR3 here is CASSQGIGNTIYF. In nucleotides, the CDR3 is TGTGCCAGCAGCCAAGGGATTGGAAACACCATATATTTT.

In its sample, this clonotype was seen a few times. This chain joins TRBV4-1 and TRBJ2-7; 7 nucleotides match TRBD2. The CDR3 contains 15 residues. The germline V gene encodes CDR1 MGHRA and CDR2 YSYEKL. J gave up 3 bases and V 0 bases, and 5 bases lay outside the gene matches. The CDR3 region is CASSQEVERGYEQYF. In DNA form, the CDR3 reads TGCGCCAGCAGCCAAGAGGTCGAGCGGGGCTACGAGCAGTACTTC.

This clonotype was seen more than once but under ten times. The J gene is TRBJ1-5, the V gene TRBV29-1, with D perhaps TRBD1 (5 bases). Trimming pared 6 bases from V and 7 bases from J, leaving 22 bases between. The CDR3 length is 15 residues. Germline assignment: CDR1 SQVTM and CDR2 ANQGSEA. This CDR3 is CSVGDSSLAGQPQHF. The CDR3 coding sequence is TGCAGCGTGGGGGACTCCTCCCTAGCGGGACAGCCCCAGCATTTT.

V usage is TRBV7-2 and J usage is TRBJ1-2, with 8 bases aligning to TRBD1. V dropped 2 bases and J dropped 5; count of bases not matched to a gene: 7. The CDR3 consists of 15 residues. Germline V lookup: CDR1 SGHTA, CDR2 FQGNSA. CDR3 loop: CASSLPQGARYGYTF. CDR3 sequence (DNA): TGTGCCAGCAGCTTACCTCAGGGGGCACGATATGGCTACACCTTC.

The CDR3 loop is CASGPGPLAGLTGELFF. CDR3 DNA sequence: TGTGCTAGCGGCCCTGGACCCCTAGCGGGCCTCACCGGGGAGCTGTTTTTT. This chain connects TRBV7-7 to TRBJ2-2; 8 bases map to TRBD2. CDR3 length equals 17 residues. Germline V gene data show CDR1 as SSHAT and CDR2 as FNYEAQ (reference sequence). Using reference TRBV7-7 and TRBJ2-2 for the parts outside the CDR3, the full variable domain is GAGVSQSPRYKVTKRGQDVTLRCDPISSHATLYWYQQALGQGPEFLTYFNYEAQPDKSGLPSDRFSAERPEGSISTLTIQRTEQRDSAMYRCASGPGPLAGLTGELFFGEGSRLTVL.

This chain connects TRBV20-1 to TRBJ1-4; 7 nucleotides agree with TRBD1. This CDR3 is 15 amino acids long. Trimming cost V 1 base and J 8 bases; bases outside gene matches: 10. Germline V gene sequence: CDR1 DFQATT, CDR2 SNEGSKA (reference sequence). CDR3 protein: CSARAQGGVWEKLFF. The CDR3 nucleotides are TGCAGTGCTAGAGCTCAGGGGGGGGTTTGGGAAAAACTGTTTTTT.

In its sample, this clonotype was seen many times. The chain links TRBV29-1 to TRBJ2-3, with D perhaps TRBD1 (7 bases). Between the trimmed V and J ends, which lost 3 bases and 13 bases, there was a span of 14 bases. This CDR3 has 11 amino acids. Germline V gene data show CDR1 as SQVTM and CDR2 as ANQGSEA. The CDR3 loop is CSVERDRGEYF. DNA of the CDR3: TGCAGCGTTGAGCGGGACAGAGGGGAGTATTTT.

The V gene is TRBV7-9, the J gene TRBJ2-3, with TRBD2 matching over 9 bases. The V segment lost 3 bases and the J segment 2 bases; nucleotides outside the gene matches: 12. CDR1 SEHNR and CDR2 FQNEAQ come from the germline V gene (reference sequence). The CDR3 runs to 18 residues. CDR3 loop: CASSFPYSSGEFTDTQYF. DNA of the CDR3: TGTGCCAGCAGCTTCCCTTACTCTAGCGGGGAGTTCACAGATACGCAGTATTTT.

As regards this clonotype: An end of the junction differs from the germline gene, which may be a read error. The chain has TRBV6-1 and TRBJ2-7; the D gene is possibly TRBD1 (6 bases). Germline V gene data show CDR1 as MNHNS and CDR2 as SASEGT. The CDR3 sequence is 12 residues long. The CDR3 reads CASSEATGFEDF. CDR3 sequence (DNA): TGTGCCAGCAGTGAAGCTACAGGGTTTGAGGACTTC.

The chain is built from TRBV30 and TRBJ2-7; 10 nucleotides agree with TRBD2. Per germline, CDR1 GTSNPN and CDR2 SVGIG (reference sequence). The CDR3 sequence is 15 residues long. V shed 2 bases and J 1 base; nucleotides not matched to a gene: 5. The CDR3 protein is CAWSSPGLASYEQYF. CDR3 nucleotide sequence: TGTGCCTGGAGTTCTCCGGGACTAGCGTCCTACGAGCAGTACTTC. Full variable domain (remainder filled in from reference TRBV30 and TRBJ2-7): SQTIHQWPATLVQPVGSPLSLECTVEGTSNPNLYWYRQAAGRGLQLLFYSVGIGQISSEVPQNLSASRPQDRQFILSSKKLLLSDSGFYLCAWSSPGLASYEQYFGPGTRLTVT.

This clonotype has a handful of counts. The V and J genes are TRBV7-9 and TRBJ2-1; 9 bases map to TRBD2. Looked up from germline, CDR1 is SEHNR and CDR2 is FQNEAQ (reference sequence). V lost 3 bases to trimming and J lost 8 bases; unmatched junction nucleotides: 8. The CDR3 sequence is 15 residues long. Here the CDR3 DNA reads TGTGCCAGCAGCTTCGCAGCGGGGGGCCTCGATGAGCAGTTCTTC. Its protein is CASSFAAGGLDEQFF.

This clonotype came up a few times. The chain recombines TRBV11-3 with TRBJ1-2, with D possibly being TRBD1 (6 bases). Trimming stripped 6 bases from V and 3 bases from J, with 11 bases between. The CDR3 covers 13 residues. Looked up from germline, CDR1 is SGHNT and CDR2 is YENEEA. In nucleotides, the CDR3 is TGTGCCAGCAGGTCGACAGGAGACTATGGCTACACCTTC. Translation: CASRSTGDYGYTF.

This clonotype came up a few times. The chain links TRBV27 to TRBJ1-1; 12 bases match TRBD1. This CDR3 is 18 amino acids long. The J segment lost 1 base and the V segment lost 0 bases, leaving 6 bases of the junction unmatched. Per germline, CDR1 MNHEY and CDR2 SMNVEV (reference sequence). The CDR3 DNA follows: TGTGCCAGCAGTTTATCCGGGGACAGGGGGCAAACGAACACTGAAGCTTTCTTT. Its protein product is CASSLSGDRGQTNTEAFF.